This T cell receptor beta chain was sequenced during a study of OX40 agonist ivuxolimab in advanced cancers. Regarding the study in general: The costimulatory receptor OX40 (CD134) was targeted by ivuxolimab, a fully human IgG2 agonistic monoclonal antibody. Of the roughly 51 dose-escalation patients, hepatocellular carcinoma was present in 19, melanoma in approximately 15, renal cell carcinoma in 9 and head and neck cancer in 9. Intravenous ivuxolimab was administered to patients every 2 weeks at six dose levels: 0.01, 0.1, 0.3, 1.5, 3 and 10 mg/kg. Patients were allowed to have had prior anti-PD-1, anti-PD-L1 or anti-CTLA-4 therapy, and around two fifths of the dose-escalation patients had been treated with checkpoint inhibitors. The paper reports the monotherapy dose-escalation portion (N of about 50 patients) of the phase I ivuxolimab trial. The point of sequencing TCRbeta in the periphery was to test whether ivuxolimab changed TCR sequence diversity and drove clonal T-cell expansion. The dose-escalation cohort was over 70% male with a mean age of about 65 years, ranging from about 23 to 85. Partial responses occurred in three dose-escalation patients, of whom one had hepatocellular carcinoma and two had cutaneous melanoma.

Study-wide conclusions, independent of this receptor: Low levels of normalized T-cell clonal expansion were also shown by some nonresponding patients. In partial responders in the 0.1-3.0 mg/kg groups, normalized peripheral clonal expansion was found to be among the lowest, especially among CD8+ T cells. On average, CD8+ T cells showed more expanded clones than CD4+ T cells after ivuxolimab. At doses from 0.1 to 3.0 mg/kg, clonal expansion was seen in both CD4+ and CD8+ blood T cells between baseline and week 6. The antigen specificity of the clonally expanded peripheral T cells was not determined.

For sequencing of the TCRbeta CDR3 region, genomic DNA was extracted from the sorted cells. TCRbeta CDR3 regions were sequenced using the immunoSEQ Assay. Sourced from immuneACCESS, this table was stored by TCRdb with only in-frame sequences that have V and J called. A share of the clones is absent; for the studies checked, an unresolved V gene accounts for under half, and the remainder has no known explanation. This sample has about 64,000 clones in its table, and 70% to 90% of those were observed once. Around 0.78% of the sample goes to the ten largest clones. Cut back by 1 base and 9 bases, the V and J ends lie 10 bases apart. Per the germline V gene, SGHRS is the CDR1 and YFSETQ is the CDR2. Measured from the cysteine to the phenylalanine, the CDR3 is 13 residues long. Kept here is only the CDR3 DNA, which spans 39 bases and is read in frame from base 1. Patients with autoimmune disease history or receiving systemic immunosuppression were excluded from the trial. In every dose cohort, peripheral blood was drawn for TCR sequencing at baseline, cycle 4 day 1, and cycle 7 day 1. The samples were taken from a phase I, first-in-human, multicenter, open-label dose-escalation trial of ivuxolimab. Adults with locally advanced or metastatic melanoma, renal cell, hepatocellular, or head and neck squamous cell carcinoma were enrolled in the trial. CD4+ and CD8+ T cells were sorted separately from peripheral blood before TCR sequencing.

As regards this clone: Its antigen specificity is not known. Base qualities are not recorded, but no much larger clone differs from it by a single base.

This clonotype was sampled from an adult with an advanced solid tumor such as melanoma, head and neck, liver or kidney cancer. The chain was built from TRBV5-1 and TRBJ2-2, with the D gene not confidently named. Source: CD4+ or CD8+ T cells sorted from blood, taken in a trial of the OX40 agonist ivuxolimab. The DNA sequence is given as TGCGCCAGCAGCTTGCCACCCGGCCGGGAGCTGTTTTTT. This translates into CASSLPPGRELFF.